The source of this T cell receptor beta chain is a study of blood T cells in healthy people across ages. This clonotype was detected only a few times. The V gene's germline CDR1 is GTSNPN and CDR2 SVGIG (reference sequence). V dropped 1 base and J dropped 3 bases, with 16 bases sitting between them. The CDR3 is 15 amino acids. Those donating, healthy Caucasian individuals from Russia, were aged about 6 to 100. Using a J-beta primer mix together with a sample-barcoded 5' primer, a second PCR was run for roughly 6 to 12 cycles. TCRdb reprocessed the 5' RACE reads via MiXCR and lists one record per CDR3 protein. The table shows 800,000 to 950,000 distinct CDR3 sequences, with roughly 28% occurring only once. These same data were also listed under a study on T cells of mothers and their children. As reported in that work: Detection of persistent microchimeric T cell clones did not occur.

Material for sequencing was blood. This sequence was found in a middle-aged woman in good health. The chain links TRBV30 to TRBJ2-7; tentatively, D is TRBD1 or TRBD2 (5 bases each). The CDR3 is CAWSAPGTVSYEQYF. The CDR3 DNA is TGTGCCTGGAGTGCTCCCGGGACGGTTAGCTACGAGCAGTACTTC.